This T cell receptor (beta chain) is drawn from a study of cytomegalovirus exposure and HLA in healthy donors. Findings of the study overall: Presence/absence analyses assumed roughly uniform sequencing depth across donors. In most subjects, TCR beta sequences reportedly gave accurate predictions of HLA-A and HLA-B alleles. Common viral pathogens were later found to be apparently linked to several of the most significant clusters.

This clone was seen just once. Its antigen is currently unknown. Germline CDR1 and CDR2: LGHNA and YNFKEQ. The length of the CDR3 is 15 residues. V lost 5 bases to trimming and J lost 2 bases, with 14 bases between them. Primers: 60 Vbeta forward and 13 Jbeta reverse. Sequenced by immunoSEQ multiplex PCR; TCRdb stores in-frame clones only, minus some. The sample records more than 90,000 clones, roughly 70% being singletons. Sequencing was carried out using PBMCs. The receptor was isolated from a man aged 45 to 65 in good health and CMV-seronegative. V usage is TRBV4-2 and J usage is TRBJ2-3; D is ambiguous. The CDR3 DNA reads as TGTGCCAGCAGCAACCCCTGGGCAATCACAGATACGCAGTATTTT. As protein: CASSNPWAITDTQYF.